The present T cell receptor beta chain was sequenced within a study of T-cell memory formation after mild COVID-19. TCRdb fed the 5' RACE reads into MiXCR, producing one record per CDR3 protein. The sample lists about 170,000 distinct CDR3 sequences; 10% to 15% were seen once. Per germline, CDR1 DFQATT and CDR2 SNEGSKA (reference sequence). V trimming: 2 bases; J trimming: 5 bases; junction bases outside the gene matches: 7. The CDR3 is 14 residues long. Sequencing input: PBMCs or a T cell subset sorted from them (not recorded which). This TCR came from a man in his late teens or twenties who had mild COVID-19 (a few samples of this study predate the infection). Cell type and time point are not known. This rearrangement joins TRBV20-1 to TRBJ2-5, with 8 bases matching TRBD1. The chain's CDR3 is CSARPWTGSETQYF. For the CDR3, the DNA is TGCAGTGCTAGACCCTGGACAGGGTCTGAGACCCAGTACTTC.